This T cell receptor beta chain originates from a study of T-cell reconstitution after alpha-beta-depleted transplantation in children. Study results and caveats: Reports say that about two months after transplant, the alpha-beta T cells came out of several hundred graft clones that had expanded. Newly produced T cells mostly provided counts and TCRbeta diversity after one year, as hyperexpanded clones declined.

A remark on this clonotype: Its antigen remains unidentified. A read error may produce the germline difference seen at one junction end.

This CDR3 is 17 amino acids long. From germline, CDR1 is DFQATT and CDR2 SNEGSKA (reference sequence). Construction of the TCRbeta library involved unique molecular identifiers. TCRdb processed the PCR reads anew with MiXCR; each CDR3 protein has one entry. The profile shows some 450,000 distinct CDR3 sequences, 43% of them singletons. This TCR was sampled from a girl aged 2 to 10 with aplastic anemia, due to receive a stem cell transplant. V gene TRBV20-1 combines with J gene TRBJ1-5, with a weak D call TRBD1 (5 bases). The material sequenced was PBMCs, taken before TCRalphabeta/CD19-depleted stem cell transplant. The CDR3 protein is CCAAPYRDRGRNQPQHF. CDR3 DNA: TGCTGTGCCGCGCCTTACCGGGACCGAGGGAGGAATCAGCCCCAGCATTTT.